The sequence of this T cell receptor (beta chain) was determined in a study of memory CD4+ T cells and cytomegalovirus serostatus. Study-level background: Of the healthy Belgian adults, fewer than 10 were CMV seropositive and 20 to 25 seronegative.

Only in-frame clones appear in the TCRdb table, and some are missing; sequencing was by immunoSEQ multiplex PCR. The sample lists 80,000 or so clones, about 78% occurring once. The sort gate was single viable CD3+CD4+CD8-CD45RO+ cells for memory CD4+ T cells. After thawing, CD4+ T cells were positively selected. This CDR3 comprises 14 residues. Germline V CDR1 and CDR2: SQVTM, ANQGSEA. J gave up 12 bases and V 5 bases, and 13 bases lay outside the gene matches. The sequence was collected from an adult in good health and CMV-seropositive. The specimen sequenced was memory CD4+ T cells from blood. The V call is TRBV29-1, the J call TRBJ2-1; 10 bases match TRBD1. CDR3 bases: TGCAGCGTTAACTCCGGGACAGGGGCCATTGGGCAGTTCTTC. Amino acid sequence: CSVNSGTGAIGQFF.